The rows below give T cell receptor beta chains drawn from one sample of a study of blood T cell repertoires in COVID-19. Some clones are missing from TCRdb's copy, which holds only in-frame ones; the method was immunoSEQ multiplex PCR. The sample shows fewer than 200,000 clones, about 85% of them seen only once. The sequencing input was peripheral blood. The receptors were sampled from a man aged 35 to 55 with acute or convalescent COVID-19. The CDR3 runs from the conserved cysteine through the conserved F or W.

j_call: TRBJ2-2; v_call: TRBV19; cdr3_aa: CASSTQLDGTGELFF
j_call: TRBJ1-1; v_call: TRBV18; cdr3_aa: CASSPKGQVGTEAFF
j_call: TRBJ2-3; v_call: TRBV9; cdr3_aa: CASSVGGVRTDTQYF
j_call: TRBJ2-5; v_call: TRBV6-5; cdr3_aa: CASSPNRETQYF
j_call: TRBJ2-2; v_call: TRBV3-1/TRBV3-2; cdr3_aa: CASSPFGTTNTGELFF
j_call: TRBJ2-3; v_call: TRBV14; cdr3_aa: CASSPRLAGEFTDTQYF
j_call: TRBJ1-4; v_call: TRBV5-5; cdr3_aa: CASSGWGARGEKLFF
j_call: TRBJ2-3; v_call: TRBV5-4; cdr3_aa: CASSLDSATSTDTQYF
j_call: TRBJ2-4; v_call: TRBV5-1; cdr3_aa: CASSSDSLAKNIQYF
j_call: TRBJ1-1; v_call: TRBV4-1; cdr3_aa: CASSQGQVLNTEAFF
j_call: TRBJ1-5; v_call: TRBV24-1; cdr3_aa: CATSDARDGGGNQPQHF
j_call: TRBJ2-1; v_call: TRBV27; cdr3_aa: CASSPDRGGGNEQFF
j_call: TRBJ1-1; v_call: TRBV27; cdr3_aa: CASKTGSRTEAFF
j_call: TRBJ1-2; v_call: TRBV4-2; cdr3_aa: CASSQDLSAGLEAGYTF
j_call: TRBJ2-7; v_call: TRBV28; cdr3_aa: CASQRLAGSDYEQYF
j_call: TRBJ1-2; v_call: TRBV4-2; cdr3_aa: CASSQRQTNYGYTF
j_call: TRBJ1-4; v_call: TRBV30; cdr3_aa: CAWRDRGDTKLFF
j_call: TRBJ1-2; v_call: TRBV10-3; cdr3_aa: CAISEGRGYGYTF
j_call: TRBJ2-7; v_call: TRBV18; cdr3_aa: CASSPWQQSSYEQYF
j_call: TRBJ2-3; v_call: TRBV4-1; cdr3_aa: CASSQEGTSGPSTDTQYF